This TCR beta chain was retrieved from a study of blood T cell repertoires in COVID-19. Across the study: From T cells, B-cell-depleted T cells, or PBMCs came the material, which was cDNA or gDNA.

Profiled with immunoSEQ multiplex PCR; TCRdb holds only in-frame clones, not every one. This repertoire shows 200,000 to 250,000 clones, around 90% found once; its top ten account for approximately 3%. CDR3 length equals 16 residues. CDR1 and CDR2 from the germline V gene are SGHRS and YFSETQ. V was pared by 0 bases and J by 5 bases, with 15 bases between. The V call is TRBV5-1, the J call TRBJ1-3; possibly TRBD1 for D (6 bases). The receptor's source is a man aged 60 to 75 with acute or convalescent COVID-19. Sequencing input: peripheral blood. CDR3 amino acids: CASSLGDGTYRNTIYF. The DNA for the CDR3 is TGCGCCAGCAGCTTGGGAGACGGGACATACCGAAACACCATATATTTT.